This passage covers 2 T cell receptor beta chains from one sample sequenced in a study of T-cell memory formation after mild COVID-19. TCRdb recomputed calls from the 5' RACE reads with MiXCR, one row per CDR3 protein. The table has 300,000 to 400,000 distinct CDR3 sequences, over 10% seen once. The sequenced sample consisted of PBMCs or a T cell subset sorted from them (not recorded which). The receptor set was obtained from a man aged 18 to 30 who had mild COVID-19 (a few samples of this study predate the infection). Cell type and time point are not known.

This clonotype occurred a few times. The V call is TRBV20-1, the J call TRBJ1-1, with TRBD1 identical over 8 bases. V trimming: 5 bases; J trimming: 11 bases; junction bases outside the gene matches: 16. Per the germline V gene, CDR1 is DFQATT and CDR2 is SNEGSKA (reference sequence). There are 14 residues in the CDR3. CDR3 region: CSAPLNARDRMAFF. The DNA for the CDR3 is TGCAGTGCTCCCCTCAACGCCCGGGACAGGATGGCTTTCTTT.

The table lists this clonotype with a few counts. The CDR3 DNA reads TGCAGTGCTACGGCGGGGGACAGGGCGGGGGATACGCAGTATTTT. Translation: CSATAGDRAGDTQYF. V is TRBV20-1 and J is TRBJ2-3, with TRBD1 identical over 9 bases. Germline V gene lookup returns CDR1 DFQATT and CDR2 SNEGSKA (reference sequence). There are 15 residues in the CDR3. V shed 4 bases and J 6 bases; nucleotides not matched to a gene: 11.